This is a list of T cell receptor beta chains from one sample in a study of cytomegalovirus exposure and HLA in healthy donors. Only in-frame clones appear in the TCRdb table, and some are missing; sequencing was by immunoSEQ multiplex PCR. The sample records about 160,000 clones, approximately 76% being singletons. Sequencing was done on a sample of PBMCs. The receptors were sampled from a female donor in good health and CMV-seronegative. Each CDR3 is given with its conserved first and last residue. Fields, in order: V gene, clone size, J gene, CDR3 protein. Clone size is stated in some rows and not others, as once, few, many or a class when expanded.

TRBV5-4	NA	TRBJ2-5	CASSDRQGDKKTQYF
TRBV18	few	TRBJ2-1	CASSPSGRARENEQFF
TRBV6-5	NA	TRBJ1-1	CASSYGRAEAFF
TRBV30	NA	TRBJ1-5	CAWSVQGNQPQHF
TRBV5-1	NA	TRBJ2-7	CASSLDGVHYEQYF
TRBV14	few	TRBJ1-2	CASSQDLQGYGYTF
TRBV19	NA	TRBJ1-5	CASSPTGGNQPQHF
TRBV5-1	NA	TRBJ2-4	CASSKGLAGGNIQYF
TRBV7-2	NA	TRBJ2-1	CASSFRASEQFF
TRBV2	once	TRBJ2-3	CASRETGYSTDTQYF
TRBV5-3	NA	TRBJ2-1	CARGTSEYNEQFF
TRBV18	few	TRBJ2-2	CASSPQQTSNTGELFF
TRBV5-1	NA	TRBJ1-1	CASSVAGTGAFF
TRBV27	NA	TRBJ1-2	CASRHRGLNGGYTF
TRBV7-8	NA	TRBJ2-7	CASSLVGTASYEQYF
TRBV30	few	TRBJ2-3	CAWTSGSLDTQYF
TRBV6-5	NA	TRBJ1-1	CASSADRGTEAFF
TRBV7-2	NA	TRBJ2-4	CASSPPGAKNIQYF
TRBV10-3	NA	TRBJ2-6	CAISETRGNSGANVLTF
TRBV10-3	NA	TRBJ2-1	CAIMSDQRRSYNEQFF
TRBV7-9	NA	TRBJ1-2	CASSLGDRVHGYTF
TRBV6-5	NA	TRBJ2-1	CASRETSGYNEQFF
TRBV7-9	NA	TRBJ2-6	CASPRAGARGANVLTF
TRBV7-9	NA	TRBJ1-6	CASSLRGSPLHF
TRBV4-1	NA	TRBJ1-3	CASSQDRQAGNTIYF
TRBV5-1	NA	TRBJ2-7	CASSYSGTGGDEQYF
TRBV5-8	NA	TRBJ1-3	CASSLGTGRSGNTIYF
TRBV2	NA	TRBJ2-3	CASSGRGGGTDTQYF
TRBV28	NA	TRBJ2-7	CASSLGTGGKYEQYF
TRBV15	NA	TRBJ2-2	CATSPLGGELFF
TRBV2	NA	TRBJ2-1	CASRPDRRIINEQFF
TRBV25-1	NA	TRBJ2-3	CASSEGQGADTQYF
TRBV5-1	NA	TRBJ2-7	CASSLEPGSFYEQYF
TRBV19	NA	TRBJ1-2	CASSDYPGQPANYGYTF
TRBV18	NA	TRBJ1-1	CASSSSRAGENTEAFF
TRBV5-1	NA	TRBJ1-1	CASSPAGRGSTEAFF
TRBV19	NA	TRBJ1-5	CASSSNSGVQPQHF
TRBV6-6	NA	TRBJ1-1	CASRQQGNTEAFF
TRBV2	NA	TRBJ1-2	CASSSGRQANYGYTF
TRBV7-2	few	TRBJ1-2	CASVRDRALSTYGYTF
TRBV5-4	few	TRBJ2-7	CASSPGRQGSYEQYF
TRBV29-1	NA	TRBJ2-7	CSVGGVSGSPHEQYF
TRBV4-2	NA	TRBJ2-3	CASSQASGDTDTQYF
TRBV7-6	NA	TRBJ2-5	CASSLGAGTRGETQYF
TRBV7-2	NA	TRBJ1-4	CASSLAIETAEKLFF
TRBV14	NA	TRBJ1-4	CASSQDRHRGGTNEKLFF
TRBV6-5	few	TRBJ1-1	CASRLRGTNTEAFF